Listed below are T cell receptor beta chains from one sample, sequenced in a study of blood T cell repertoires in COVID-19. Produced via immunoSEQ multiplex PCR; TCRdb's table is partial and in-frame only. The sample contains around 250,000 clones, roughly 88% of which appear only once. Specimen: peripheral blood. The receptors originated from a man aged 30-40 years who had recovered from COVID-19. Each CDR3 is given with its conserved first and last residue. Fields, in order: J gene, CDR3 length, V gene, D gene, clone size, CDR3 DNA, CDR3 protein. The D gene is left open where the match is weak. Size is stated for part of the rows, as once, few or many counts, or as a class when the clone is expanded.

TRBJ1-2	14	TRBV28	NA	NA	TGTGCCAGCAGTCCTACTTTAGGGGCCTATGGCTACACCTTC	CASSPTLGAYGYTF
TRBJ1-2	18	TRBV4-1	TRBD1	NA	TGCGCCAGCAGCCGATATCTTATTACAGGGGGGGAGAACTATGGCTACACCTTC	CASSRYLITGGENYGYTF
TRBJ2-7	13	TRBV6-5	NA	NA	TGTGCCAGCAGTTACGCAGTCTCCTACGAGCAGTACTTC	CASSYAVSYEQYF
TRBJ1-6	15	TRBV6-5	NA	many	TGTGCCAGCAGCGCCGGACAGCACTACGGTTCACCCCTCCACTTT	CASSAGQHYGSPLHF
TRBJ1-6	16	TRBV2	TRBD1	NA	TGTGCCAGCAGTGAACAGACAGGGGGCATGGGTTCACCCCTCCACTTT	CASSEQTGGMGSPLHF
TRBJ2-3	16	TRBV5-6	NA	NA	TGTGCCAGCAGCTTGGCTCTGAGTAGATTCACAGATACGCAGTATTTT	CASSLALSRFTDTQYF
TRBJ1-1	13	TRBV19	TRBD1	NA	TGTGCCAGTTCCCGGGACAGTTACACTGAAGCTTTCTTT	CASSRDSYTEAFF
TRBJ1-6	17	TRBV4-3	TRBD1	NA	TGCGCCAGCAGCCAAGCTGGACAGGGCCTTTATAATTCACCCCTCCACTTT	CASSQAGQGLYNSPLHF
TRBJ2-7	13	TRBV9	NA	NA	TGTGCCAGCAGCGTATCAGGTTCCTACGAGCAGTACTTC	CASSVSGSYEQYF
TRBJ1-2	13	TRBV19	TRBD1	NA	TGTGCCAGTAGTCAGACAGGGAACTATGGCTACACCTTC	CASSQTGNYGYTF
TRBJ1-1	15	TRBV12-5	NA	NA	TGTGCTAGTGGTTTGACCTCTACAGTGAACACTGAAGCTTTCTTT	CASGLTSTVNTEAFF
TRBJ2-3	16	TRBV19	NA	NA	TGTGCCAGTAGTGCGAACCGAAGGTTGGGCGCAGATACGCAGTATTTT	CASSANRRLGADTQYF
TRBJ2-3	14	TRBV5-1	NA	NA	TGCGCCAGCAGCTTGGCACTGAACACAGATACGCAGTATTTT	CASSLALNTDTQYF
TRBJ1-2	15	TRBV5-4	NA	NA	TGTGCCAGCAGCTATACCGGACTCGGGGACTATGGCTACACCTTC	CASSYTGLGDYGYTF
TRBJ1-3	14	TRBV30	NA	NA	TGTGCCTGGAGTGTAGAGGCAGCCGGAAACACCATATATTTT	CAWSVEAAGNTIYF
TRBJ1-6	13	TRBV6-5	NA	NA	TGTGCCAGCAGTTACTACACCAATTCACCCCTCCACTTT	CASSYYTNSPLHF
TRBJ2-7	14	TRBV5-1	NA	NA	TGCGCCAGCAGCTTGGCATCCCCAGACTACGAGCAGTACTTC	CASSLASPDYEQYF
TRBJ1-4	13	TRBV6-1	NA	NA	TGTGCCAGCAGTGACAGGGGTAGGGAAAAACTGTTTTTT	CASSDRGREKLFF
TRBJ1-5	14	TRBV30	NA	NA	TGTGCCTGGAGTTATGGGACACAAGCTCAGCCCCAGCATTTT	CAWSYGTQAQPQHF
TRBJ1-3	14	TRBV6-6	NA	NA	TGTGCCACCATGGCGGGGGGCTATGGAAACACCATATATTTT	CATMAGGYGNTIYF
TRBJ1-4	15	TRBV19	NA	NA	TGTGCCAGTAGTATCGTGGGGGCACCTAATGAAAAACTGTTTTTT	CASSIVGAPNEKLFF
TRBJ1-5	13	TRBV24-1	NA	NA	TGTGCCACCAGTGAACGGCGGGGTCAGCCCCAGCATTTT	CATSERRGQPQHF
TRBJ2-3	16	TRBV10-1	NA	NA	TGCGCCAGCAGTGACATCTCGCGGATCGGCACAGATACGCAGTATTTT	CASSDISRIGTDTQYF
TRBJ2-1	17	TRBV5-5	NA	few	TGTGCCAGCAGCTTCGGAGGGGCGAGACTCTCCTACAATGAGCAGTTCTTC	CASSFGGARLSYNEQFF
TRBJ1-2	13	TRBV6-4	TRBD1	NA	TGTGCCAGCAGTGAGGTCTCAGGGGGTGGCTACACCTTC	CASSEVSGGGYTF
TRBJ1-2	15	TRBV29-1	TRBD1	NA	TGCAGCGTCGAGGATGGGACAGGCCGGATGGATGGCTACACCTTC	CSVEDGTGRMDGYTF
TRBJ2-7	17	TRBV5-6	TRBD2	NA	TGTGCCAGCAGCCCGGTTTCGGAGCGGGGGAGTTCCTACGAGCAGTACTTC	CASSPVSERGSSYEQYF
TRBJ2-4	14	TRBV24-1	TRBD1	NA	TGTGCCACCAGTGACCCTGGGACAGGAAACATTCAGTACTTC	CATSDPGTGNIQYF
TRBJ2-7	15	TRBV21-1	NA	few	TGTGCCAGCAGCGTACGACTAGCGGGACCCTACGAGCAGTACTTC	CASSVRLAGPYEQYF
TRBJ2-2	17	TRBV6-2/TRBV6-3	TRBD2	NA	TGTGCCAGCAGTTTACTAGCGGGGGGGTTCTTAACCGGGGAGCTGTTTTTT	CASSLLAGGFLTGELFF
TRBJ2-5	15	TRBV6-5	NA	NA	TGTGCCAGCACCGTAATGGCGGGGGCACAAGAGACCCAGTACTTC	CASTVMAGAQETQYF
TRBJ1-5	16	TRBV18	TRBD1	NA	TGTGCCAGCTCACCCGACAGGGGCGGGGGCAATCAGCCCCAGCATTTT	CASSPDRGGGNQPQHF
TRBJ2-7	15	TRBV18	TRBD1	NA	TGTGCCAGCTCACTAGGGGACAGGGGGCTCTACGAGCAGTACTTC	CASSLGDRGLYEQYF
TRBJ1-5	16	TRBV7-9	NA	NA	TGTGCCAGCAGCCCAAAAGACAGTAATAGCAATCAGCCCCAGCATTTT	CASSPKDSNSNQPQHF
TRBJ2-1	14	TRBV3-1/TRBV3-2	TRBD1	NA	TGTGCCAGCAGCCCCGGACAGGATTACAATGAGCAGTTCTTC	CASSPGQDYNEQFF
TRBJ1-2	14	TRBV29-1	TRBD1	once	TGCAGCGTACTCACAGGGGGGAACAACTATGGCTACACCTTC	CSVLTGGNNYGYTF
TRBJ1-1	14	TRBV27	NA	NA	TGTGCCAGCAGCTTTGACAGATTGAACACTGAAGCTTTCTTT	CASSFDRLNTEAFF
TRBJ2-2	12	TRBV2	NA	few	TGTGCCAGCAGTGAGCTCAGCGGGGAGCTGTTTTTT	CASSELSGELFF
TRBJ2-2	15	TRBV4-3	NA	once	TGCGCCAGCAGCCAAGACAGAACGAACACCGGGGAGCTGTTTTTT	CASSQDRTNTGELFF
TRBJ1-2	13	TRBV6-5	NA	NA	TGTGCCAGCAGTTTAAATGGAGGGGACGGCTACACCTTC	CASSLNGGDGYTF
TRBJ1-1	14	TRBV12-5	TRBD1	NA	TGTGCTAGTGGATCCGGACAGGATGGAGCTGAAGCTTTCTTT	CASGSGQDGAEAFF